These T cell receptor beta chains were read from a single sample in a study of T cells in Graves' hyperthyroidism and ophthalmopathy. MiXCR was run by TCRdb on the multiplex PCR reads, yielding one entry per CDR3 protein. Here the sample spans 490,000 or so distinct CDR3 sequences, approximately 16% being singletons. Sequenced sample: blood. The origin of the receptors is a woman aged 30 to 39 with Graves' ophthalmopathy. CDR3s include the opening cysteine and the closing phenylalanine or tryptophan. A D gene is named only where the DNA matches it firmly. Clone size is stated in some rows and not others, as once, few, many or a class when expanded.

>13|TRBJ2-7|.|TRBV19|.
CASSIKVAYEQYF
TGTGCCAGTAGTATTAAGGTGGCATACGAGCAGTACTTC
>12|TRBJ2-1|TRBD1|TRBV29-1|many
CSVGTGPNEQFF
TGCAGCGTTGGGACAGGGCCCAATGAGCAGTTCTTC
>14|TRBJ1-4|.|TRBV27|.
CASRQSTANEKLFF
TGTGCCAGTCGGCAATCGACAGCTAATGAAAAACTGTTTTTT
>15|TRBJ2-3|.|TRBV24-1|few
CATSDFFGGPDTQYF
TGTGCCACCAGTGATTTCTTCGGGGGGCCAGATACGCAGTATTTT
>13|TRBJ2-4|TRBD1|TRBV5-1|many
CASSSDRVDIQYF
TGCGCCAGCAGCTCGGACAGGGTTGACATTCAGTACTTC
>13|TRBJ1-1|TRBD1|TRBV5-6|.
CASGRGVNTEAFF
TGTGCCAGCGGCAGGGGGGTTAACACTGAAGCTTTCTTT
>17|TRBJ1-5|TRBD1|TRBV14|.
CASSQDLGTGLSQPQHF
TGTGCCAGCAGCCAAGATCTCGGGACAGGGTTATCTCAGCCCCAGCATTTT
>15|TRBJ2-3|TRBD2|TRBV7-6|few
CASSPLAGVPDTQYF
TGTGCCAGCAGCCCACTAGCGGGAGTCCCAGATACGCAGTATTTT
>15|TRBJ2-7|TRBD2|TRBV2|many
CASSEALAISYEQYF
TGTGCCAGCAGTGAAGCACTAGCGATCTCCTACGAGCAGTACTTC
>16|TRBJ2-2|.|TRBV13|few
CASSRGPALGDGELFF
TGTGCCAGCAGCCGAGGACCAGCTCTGGGGGACGGGGAGCTGTTTTTT